Sequencing of this T cell receptor (beta chain) was carried out in a study of multiple sclerosis patients with progressive multifocal leukoencephalopathy. Study-wide context: Longitudinal control samples came from natalizumab-treated multiple sclerosis patients without PML.

Between the trimmed V and J ends, which lost 4 bases and 6 bases, there was a span of 20 bases. Germline values: CDR1 SGHVS, CDR2 FQNEAQ. The CDR3 runs to 16 residues. Profiling relied on immunoSEQ multiplex PCR, and the TCRdb table lists in-frame clones only, not all of them. The table includes some 30,000 clones, about nine tenths detected once. This clone was recorded once. Its antigen is currently unknown. Time point of the sample: before natalizumab initiation. Study-level points and caveats: Whether JC virus or general immunocompromise explains the findings remained unclear.

The rearrangement joins TRBV7-8 to TRBJ2-3, with D maybe TRBD2 (5 bases). The origin of this receptor is a human donor with multiple sclerosis. Sequenced sample: PBMCs. CDR3 loop: CASSSPEVSRADTQYF. The CDR3, as DNA: TGTGCCAGCAGCTCACCCGAGGTGTCGAGGGCCGATACGCAGTATTTT.